The rows below give T cell receptor beta chains drawn from one sample of a study of cytomegalovirus exposure and HLA in healthy donors. Measured with immunoSEQ multiplex PCR; TCRdb has only the in-frame clones, and not every one. The sample lists about 130,000 clones; roughly 89% were seen once. The source material was PBMCs. Receptors were obtained from a young woman in good health and CMV-seronegative. The CDR3 runs from the conserved cysteine through the conserved F or W. The D gene is left open where the match is weak. Expanded clones get a size class; other rows say once, few or many, or leave the size out.

v_gene	abundance	j_gene	d_gene	CDR3nt	CDR3aa
TRBV6-6	NA	TRBJ2-7	NA	TGTGCCAGCAGTACAGGGTCCGGTGAGCAGTACTTC	CASSTGSGEQYF
TRBV27	NA	TRBJ1-1	TRBD1	TGTGCCAGCAGTTTGGGACAGGCGAACACTGAAGCTTTCTTT	CASSLGQANTEAFF
TRBV2	NA	TRBJ1-1	NA	TGTGCCAGCAGCCGGAACACTGAAGCTTTCTTT	CASSRNTEAFF
TRBV5-5	NA	TRBJ1-1	NA	TGTGCCAGCACCCTTCGGGGTCCTTCATTGTACACTGAAGCTTTCTTT	CASTLRGPSLYTEAFF
TRBV2	NA	TRBJ1-5	TRBD1	TGTGCCAGCACTCTAGGGGGCCATCAGCCCCAGCATTTT	CASTLGGHQPQHF
TRBV18	once	TRBJ1-2	NA	TGTGCCAGCTCACCATCGGACATCCTATTTAACTATGGCTACACCTTC	CASSPSDILFNYGYTF
TRBV5-6	NA	TRBJ2-7	TRBD1	TGTGCCAGCGCGGGTCGACAGGGAAGCTACGAGCAGTACTTC	CASAGRQGSYEQYF
TRBV5-4	NA	TRBJ2-5	TRBD1	TGTGCCAGCAGCTTCCCCTCGGTTGGACAGGGGGCTTCGGAGACCCAGTACTTC	CASSFPSVGQGASETQYF
TRBV11-1	NA	TRBJ2-1	TRBD2	TGTGCCAGCAGCTTAACTGGTCGGACTAGCGCCTACAATGAGCAGTTCTTC	CASSLTGRTSAYNEQFF
TRBV7-9	once	TRBJ1-1	TRBD1	TGTGCCAGCAGCCGGGACAGAGGTGAAGCTTTCTTT	CASSRDRGEAFF
TRBV2	NA	TRBJ2-4	TRBD2	TGTGCCAGCAGTCCGACTAGCGGGGAGAAAAACATTCAGTACTTC	CASSPTSGEKNIQYF
TRBV6-6	once	TRBJ2-3	NA	TGTGCCAGCAGTTCAGGGTCAGATACGCAGTATTTT	CASSSGSDTQYF
TRBV7-2	NA	TRBJ2-7	TRBD1	TGTGCCAGCAGGAGGGGGCAGGGGTCCTACGAGCAGTACTTC	CASRRGQGSYEQYF
TRBV7-9	once	TRBJ1-2	NA	TGTGCCAGCAGTTCTGCAGGGGAAGGCTATGGCTACACCTTC	CASSSAGEGYGYTF
TRBV2	once	TRBJ2-1	TRBD1	TGTGCCAGCAGTGAAATTGGACAGGGGGGTTACAATGAGCAGTTCTTC	CASSEIGQGGYNEQFF
TRBV20-1	NA	TRBJ2-1	NA	TGCAGTGCACATTACAATGAGCAGTTCTTC	CSAHYNEQFF
TRBV11-2	NA	TRBJ1-2	TRBD1	TGTGCCAGCAGCCAAGACAGGGGGGTCGGTGGCTACACCTTC	CASSQDRGVGGYTF
TRBV5-4	NA	TRBJ1-2	TRBD1	TGTGCCAGCAGCTTAGAGACAGGGTACAGCTATGGCTACACCTTC	CASSLETGYSYGYTF
TRBV19	NA	TRBJ1-5	TRBD1	TGTGCCAGCTCAACCCAGGGGGCGCCTGGGGATCAGCCCCAGCATTTT	CASSTQGAPGDQPQHF
TRBV18	NA	TRBJ1-1	NA	TGTGCCAGCTCACCACCGGGGCAGGATGAAGCTTTCTTT	CASSPPGQDEAFF
TRBV5-8	NA	TRBJ1-5	NA	TGTGCCAGCAGCTTGTCTGCTGCGCAGCCCCAGCATTTT	CASSLSAAQPQHF
TRBV5-4	NA	TRBJ2-5	TRBD1	TGTGCCAGCAGCTTGAGGATCTTCGGACAGGGGACAGAGACCCAGTACTTC	CASSLRIFGQGTETQYF
TRBV14	NA	TRBJ1-6	TRBD1	TGTGCCAGCAGCCCCACAGGGGCGAATTCACCCCTCCACTTT	CASSPTGANSPLHF
TRBV13	NA	TRBJ2-7	NA	TGTGCCAGCAGTGAAGCGCTAGTAGGGCAGGGGTGGGACGAGCAGTACTTC	CASSEALVGQGWDEQYF
TRBV6-1	NA	TRBJ2-1	TRBD1	TGTGCCAGCAGTGAATCGTGGGACAGCTTAAACAATGAGCAGTTCTTC	CASSESWDSLNNEQFF